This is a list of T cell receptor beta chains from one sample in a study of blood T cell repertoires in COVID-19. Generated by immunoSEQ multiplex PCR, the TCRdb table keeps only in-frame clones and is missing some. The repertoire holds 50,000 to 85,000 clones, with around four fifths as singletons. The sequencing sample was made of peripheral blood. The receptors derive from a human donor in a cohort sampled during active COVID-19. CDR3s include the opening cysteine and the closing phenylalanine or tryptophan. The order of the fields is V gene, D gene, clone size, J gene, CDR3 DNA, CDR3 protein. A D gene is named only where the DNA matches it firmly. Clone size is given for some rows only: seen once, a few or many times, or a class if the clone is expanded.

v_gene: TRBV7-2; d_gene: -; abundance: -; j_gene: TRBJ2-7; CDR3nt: TGTGCCAGCAGCTTAACTTACGAGCAGTACTTC; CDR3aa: CASSLTYEQYF
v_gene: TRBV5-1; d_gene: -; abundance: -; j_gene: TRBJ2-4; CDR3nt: TGCGCCAGCAGTTCGGGATTAGACATTCAGTACTTC; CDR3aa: CASSSGLDIQYF
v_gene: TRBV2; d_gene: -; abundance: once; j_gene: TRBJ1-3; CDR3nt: TGTGCCAGCAGTGAAACCCCAGGGTTTTTAGCTCCTGGAAACACCATATATTTT; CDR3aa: CASSETPGFLAPGNTIYF
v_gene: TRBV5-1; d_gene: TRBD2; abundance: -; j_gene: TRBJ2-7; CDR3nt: TGCGCCAGCAGCTCCAAACTAGCGGGAAACTACGAGCAGTACTTC; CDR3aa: CASSSKLAGNYEQYF
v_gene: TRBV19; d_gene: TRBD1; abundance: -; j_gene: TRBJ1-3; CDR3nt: TGTGCCAGTAGTACCACGATCGGGACAGCCTCTGGAAACACCATATATTTT; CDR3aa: CASSTTIGTASGNTIYF
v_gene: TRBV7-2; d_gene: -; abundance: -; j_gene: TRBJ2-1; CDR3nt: TGTGCCAGCAGCCCCTGGACTGCGGGGTCCTACAATGAGCAGTTCTTC; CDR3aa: CASSPWTAGSYNEQFF
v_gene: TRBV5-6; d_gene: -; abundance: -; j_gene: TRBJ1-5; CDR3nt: TGTGCCAGCAGTTACTTCATCAGCGGGGCCGGCAATCAGCCCCAGCATTTT; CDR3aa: CASSYFISGAGNQPQHF
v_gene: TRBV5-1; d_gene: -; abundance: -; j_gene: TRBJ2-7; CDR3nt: TGCGCCAGCAGCTCCCCGGATCAGCGGAGGGAGCAGTACTTC; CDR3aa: CASSSPDQRREQYF
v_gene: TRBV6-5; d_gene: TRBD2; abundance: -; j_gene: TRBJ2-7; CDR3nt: TGTGCCAGCAGCGCGGGGAGGGTTTACGAGCAGTACTTC; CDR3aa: CASSAGRVYEQYF
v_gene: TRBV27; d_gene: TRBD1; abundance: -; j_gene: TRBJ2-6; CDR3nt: TGTGCCAGCAGAGCCGGGACAGGGGGGACTGGGGCCAACGTCCTGACTTTC; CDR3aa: CASRAGTGGTGANVLTF
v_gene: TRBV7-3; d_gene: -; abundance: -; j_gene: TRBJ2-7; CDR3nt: TGTGCCAGCAGCTCGACAGTTTCGGACGAGCAGTACTTC; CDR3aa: CASSSTVSDEQYF
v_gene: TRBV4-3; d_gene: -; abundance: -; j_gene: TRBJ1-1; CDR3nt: TGCGCCAGCAGCCAAAACAGGGTGAGGACTGAAGCTTTCTTT; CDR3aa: CASSQNRVRTEAFF
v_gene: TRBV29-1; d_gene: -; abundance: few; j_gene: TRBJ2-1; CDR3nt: TGCAGCGTTGATCGGGGTCCCAATGAGCAGTTCTTC; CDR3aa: CSVDRGPNEQFF
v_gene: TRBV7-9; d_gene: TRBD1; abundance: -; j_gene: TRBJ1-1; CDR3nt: TGTGCCAGCAGCATAGGACAGGGTGCGGGCACTGAAGCTTTCTTT; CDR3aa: CASSIGQGAGTEAFF
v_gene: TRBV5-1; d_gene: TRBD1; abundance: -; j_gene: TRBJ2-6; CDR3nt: TGCGCCAGCAGCTTGGCCGGGACAGGGAGTAAGAGGGCCAACGTCCTGACTTTC; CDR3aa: CASSLAGTGSKRANVLTF
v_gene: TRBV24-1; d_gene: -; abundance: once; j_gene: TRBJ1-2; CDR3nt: TGTGCCACCAGTGCAAGGGACACCGATGGCTACACCTTC; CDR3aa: CATSARDTDGYTF
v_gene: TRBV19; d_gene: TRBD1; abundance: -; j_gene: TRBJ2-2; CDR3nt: TGTGCCAGTAGTAGAAGGGCCGGGACAGGGTCCGGGGAGCTGTTTTTT; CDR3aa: CASSRRAGTGSGELFF
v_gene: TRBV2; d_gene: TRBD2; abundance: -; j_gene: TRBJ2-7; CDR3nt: TGTGCCAGCAGTGAGACTAGCGGGAGGGCCTGCGAGCAGTACTTC; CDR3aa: CASSETSGRACEQYF
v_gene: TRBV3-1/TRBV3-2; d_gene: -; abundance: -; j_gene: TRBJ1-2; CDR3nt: TGTGCCAGCAGCCCTAGCTGGGTTGACTATGGCTACACCTTC; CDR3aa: CASSPSWVDYGYTF
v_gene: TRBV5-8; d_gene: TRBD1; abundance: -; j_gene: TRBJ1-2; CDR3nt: TGTGCCAGCAGCTGGGACAGGAACTATGGCTACACCTTC; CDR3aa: CASSWDRNYGYTF
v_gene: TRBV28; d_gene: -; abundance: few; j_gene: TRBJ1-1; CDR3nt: TGTGCCAGCAGTTTAGCCGAGGGGAGGGTGAACACTGAAGCTTTCTTT; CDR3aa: CASSLAEGRVNTEAFF
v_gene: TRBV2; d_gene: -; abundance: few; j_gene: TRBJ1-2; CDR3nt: TGTGCCAGCAGTGCCGACGGAGGAGGTCACTATGGCTACACCTTC; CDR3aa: CASSADGGGHYGYTF
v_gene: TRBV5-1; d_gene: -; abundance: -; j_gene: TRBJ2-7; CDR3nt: TGCGCCAGCAGCCTGGATGGTAGCGGTCGCTACGAGCAGTACTTC; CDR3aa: CASSLDGSGRYEQYF
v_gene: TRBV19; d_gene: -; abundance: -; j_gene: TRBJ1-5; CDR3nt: TGTGCCAGTACGACCAACAGGGATAGCAATCAGCCCCAGCATTTT; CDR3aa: CASTTNRDSNQPQHF
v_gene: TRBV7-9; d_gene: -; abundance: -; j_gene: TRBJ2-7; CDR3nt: TGTGCCAGCAGTCCCCACATGAGGGCCCACGAGCAGTACTTC; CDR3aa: CASSPHMRAHEQYF
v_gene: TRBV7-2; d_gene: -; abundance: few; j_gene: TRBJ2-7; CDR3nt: TGTGCCAGCAGCCCCTCGGGGGTCGCCGAGCAGTACTTC; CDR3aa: CASSPSGVAEQYF
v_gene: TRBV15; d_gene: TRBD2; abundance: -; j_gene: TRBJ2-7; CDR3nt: TGTGCCACCAGCAGAACACTAGCGGGATTTCACGCCGTCCACGAGCAGTACTTC; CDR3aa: CATSRTLAGFHAVHEQYF
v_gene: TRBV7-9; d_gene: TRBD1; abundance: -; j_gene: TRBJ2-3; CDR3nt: TGTGCCAGCAGCTTGGGACAGGGTAGGACAGATACGCAGTATTTT; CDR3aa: CASSLGQGRTDTQYF
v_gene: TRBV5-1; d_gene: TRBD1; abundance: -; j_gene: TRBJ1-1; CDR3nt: TGCGCCAGCAGTATGGGACAGGTCAACACTGAAGCTTTCTTT; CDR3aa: CASSMGQVNTEAFF
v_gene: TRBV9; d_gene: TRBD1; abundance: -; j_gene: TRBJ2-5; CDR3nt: TGTGCCAGCAGCTGGGACAGGGGGGGAGAGACCCAGTACTTC; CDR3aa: CASSWDRGGETQYF
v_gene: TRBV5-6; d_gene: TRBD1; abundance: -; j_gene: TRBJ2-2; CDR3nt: TGTGCCAGCAGCAGTCCCGGGACAGGGGGCCCAAACACCGGGGAGCTGTTTTTT; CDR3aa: CASSSPGTGGPNTGELFF
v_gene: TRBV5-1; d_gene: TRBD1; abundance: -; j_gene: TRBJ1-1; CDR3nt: TGCGCCAGCAGCTTGGTAGACAGGGGGACTGAAGCTTTCTTT; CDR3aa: CASSLVDRGTEAFF
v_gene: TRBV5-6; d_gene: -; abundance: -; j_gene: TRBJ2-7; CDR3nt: TGTGCCAGCAGCTTCACAGGCTCCTACGAGCAGTACTTC; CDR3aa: CASSFTGSYEQYF
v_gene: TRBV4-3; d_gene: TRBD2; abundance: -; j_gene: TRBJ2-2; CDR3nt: TGCGCCAGCAGCTCAGGACTAGCGGGAGGGCCCTCCACCGGGGAGCTGTTTTTT; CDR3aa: CASSSGLAGGPSTGELFF
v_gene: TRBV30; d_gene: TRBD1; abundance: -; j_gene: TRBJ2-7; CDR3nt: TGTGCCTGGAGTGAGGACAGGGGGATTTTCGGGCAGTACTTC; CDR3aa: CAWSEDRGIFGQYF
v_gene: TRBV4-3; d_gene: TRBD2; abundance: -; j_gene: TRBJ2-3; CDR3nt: TGCGCCAGCAGCCGGGGCGCCAGCGGGAGTATAGATACGCAGTATTTT; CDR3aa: CASSRGASGSIDTQYF
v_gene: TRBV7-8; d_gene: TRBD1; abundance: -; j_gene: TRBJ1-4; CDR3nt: TGTGCCAGCAGCTTAGAAAGGGGGCAGGCTAATGAAAAACTGTTTTTT; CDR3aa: CASSLERGQANEKLFF
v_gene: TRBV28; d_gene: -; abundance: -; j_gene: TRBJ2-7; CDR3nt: TGTGCCAGCAGTTTATTCGGCAGGGTAATCCACGAGCAGTACTTC; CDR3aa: CASSLFGRVIHEQYF
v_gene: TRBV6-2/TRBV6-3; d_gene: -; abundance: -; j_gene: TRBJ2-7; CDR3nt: TGTGCCAGCAGTTATTATGAGCGGAGGCCCTACGAGCAGTACTTC; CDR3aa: CASSYYERRPYEQYF
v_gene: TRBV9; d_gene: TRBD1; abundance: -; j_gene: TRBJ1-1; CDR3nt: TGTGCCAGCAGCGTAGGACAGGGAGGCACTGAAGCTTTCTTT; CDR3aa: CASSVGQGGTEAFF
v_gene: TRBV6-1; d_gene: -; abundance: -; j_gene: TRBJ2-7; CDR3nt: TGTGCCAGCAGTGAAAGTCGGTATTACGAGCAGTACTTC; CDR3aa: CASSESRYYEQYF
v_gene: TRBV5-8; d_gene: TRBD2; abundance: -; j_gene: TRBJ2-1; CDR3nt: TGTGCCAGCAGCTCCGGGACTAGGCTCGATCCCGAGCAGTTCTTC; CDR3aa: CASSSGTRLDPEQFF
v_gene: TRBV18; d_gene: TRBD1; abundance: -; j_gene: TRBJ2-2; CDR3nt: TGTGCCAGCTCACCAGGACAGGGATTCACCGGGGAGCTGTTTTTT; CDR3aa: CASSPGQGFTGELFF
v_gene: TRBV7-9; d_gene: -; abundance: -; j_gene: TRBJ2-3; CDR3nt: TGTGCCAGCAGCCCCATCGGACTGAGCACAGATACGCAGTATTTT; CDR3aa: CASSPIGLSTDTQYF
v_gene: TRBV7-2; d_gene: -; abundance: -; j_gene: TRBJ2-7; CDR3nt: TGTGCCAGCAGCTCAAATTACGAGCAGTACTTC; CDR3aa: CASSSNYEQYF
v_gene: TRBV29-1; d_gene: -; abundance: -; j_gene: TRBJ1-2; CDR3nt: TGCAGCGGATCGGACAGAGGGGGCTACACCTTC; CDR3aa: CSGSDRGGYTF
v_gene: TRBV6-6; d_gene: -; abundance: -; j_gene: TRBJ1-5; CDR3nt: TGTGCCAGCGTCAGGGCGGGGGGTGGCAATCAGCCCCAGCATTTT; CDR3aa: CASVRAGGGNQPQHF
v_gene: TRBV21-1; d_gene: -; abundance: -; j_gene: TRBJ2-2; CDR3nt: TGTGCCAGCAAATACCGAAAACAGGGGGCGGTGGACACCGGGGAGCTGTTTTTT; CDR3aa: CASKYRKQGAVDTGELFF
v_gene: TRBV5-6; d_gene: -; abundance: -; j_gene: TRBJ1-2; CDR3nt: TGTGCCAGCAGCTTGTATACTAGGGGGAACTATGGCTACACCTTC; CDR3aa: CASSLYTRGNYGYTF
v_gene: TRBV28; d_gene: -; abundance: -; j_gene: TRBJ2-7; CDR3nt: TGTGCCAGCAGTCTTCTGGCCGGAGAGGTTTCCTACGAGCAGTACTTC; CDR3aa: CASSLLAGEVSYEQYF
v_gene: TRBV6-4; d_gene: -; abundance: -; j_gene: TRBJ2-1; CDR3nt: TGTGCCAGCAGTGACTCTCTCAGGGCAGTGGACAATGAGCAGTTCTTC; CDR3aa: CASSDSLRAVDNEQFF
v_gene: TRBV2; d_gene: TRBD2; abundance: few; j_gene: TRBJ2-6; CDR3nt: TGTGCCAGCAGCGGGGGGCTAGCGGGAGGAGGCGGGGCCAACGTCCTGACTTTC; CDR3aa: CASSGGLAGGGGANVLTF
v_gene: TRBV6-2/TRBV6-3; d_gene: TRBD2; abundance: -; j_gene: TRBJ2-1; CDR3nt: TGTGCCAGCAGTTACCCGACTAGCGGGTACTACAATGAGCAGTTCTTC; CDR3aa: CASSYPTSGYYNEQFF
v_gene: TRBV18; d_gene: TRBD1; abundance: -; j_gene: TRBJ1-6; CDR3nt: TGTGCCAGCTCCACAGGGGCGGAATGGGGTTCACCCCTCCACTTT; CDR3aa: CASSTGAEWGSPLHF
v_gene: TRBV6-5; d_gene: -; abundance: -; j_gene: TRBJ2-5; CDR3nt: TGTGCCAGCAGCCGGACTTACATGGAGACCCAGTACTTC; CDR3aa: CASSRTYMETQYF
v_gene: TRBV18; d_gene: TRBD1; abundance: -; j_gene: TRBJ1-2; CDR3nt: TGTGCCAGCTCACCGGCAAACAGGGGAGGCAACTATGGCTACACCTTC; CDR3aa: CASSPANRGGNYGYTF
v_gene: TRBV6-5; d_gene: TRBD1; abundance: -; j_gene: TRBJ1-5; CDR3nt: TGTGCCACAATCCGGGACAGGGGGCTTCAGCCCCAGCATTTT; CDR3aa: CATIRDRGLQPQHF